The rows below give T cell receptor beta chains drawn from one sample of a study of blood T cell repertoires in COVID-19. Clones were sequenced by immunoSEQ multiplex PCR, and TCRdb holds only the in-frame ones, with some missing. The table shows 20,000 to 30,000 clones, with 90% to 95% occurring only once. The sample taken for sequencing was peripheral blood. The receptors come from a human donor in a cohort sampled during active COVID-19. Both conserved end residues are part of each CDR3. The order of the fields is clone size, D gene, V gene, J gene, CDR3 DNA, CDR3 protein. A D gene is named only where the DNA matches it firmly. Expanded clones get a size class; other rows say once, few or many, or leave the size out.

-,TRBD1,TRBV30,TRBJ1-4,TGTGCCTGGAGTGTACTATGGACAGGGATGGCAACTAATGAAAAACTGTTTTTT,CAWSVLWTGMATNEKLFF
once,TRBD2,TRBV6-5,TRBJ2-5,TGTGCCACCAATCCCTGGGGGGGACAAGAGACCCAGTACTTC,CATNPWGGQETQYF
-,-,TRBV2,TRBJ2-1,TGTGCCAGCAACCAGGGCTCCTACAATGAGCAGTTCTTC,CASNQGSYNEQFF
once,-,TRBV21-1,TRBJ2-7,TGTGCCAGCAGCAAAGGGAGGACTAGCTGGACGTCCTTCCACGAGCAGTACTTC,CASSKGRTSWTSFHEQYF
-,TRBD1,TRBV7-2,TRBJ1-6,TGTGCCAGCAGCCTCGGCCGGGACAGTAATTCACCCCTCCACTTT,CASSLGRDSNSPLHF
once,TRBD1,TRBV6-2/TRBV6-3,TRBJ1-2,TGTGCCAGCAGTCGGACAGGGACGGGCTACACCTTC,CASSRTGTGYTF
-,-,TRBV6-5,TRBJ1-1,TGTGCCAGCAGTTGGGAGCGAGGGAGCGAAGCTTTCTTT,CASSWERGSEAFF
once,-,TRBV7-9,TRBJ1-4,TGTGCCAGCAGCTTACCCGCAGGCCTTAATGAAAAACTGTTTTTT,CASSLPAGLNEKLFF
-,-,TRBV9,TRBJ2-1,TGTGCCAGCAGCGTAGCGGGAGTGTCCTACAATGAGCAGTTCTTC,CASSVAGVSYNEQFF
few,-,TRBV28,TRBJ2-7,TGTGCCAGCTTAGACACCTACGAGCAGTACTTC,CASLDTYEQYF
once,-,TRBV11-2,TRBJ2-1,TGTGCCAGCAGCTTATTGGGGGGACATGAGCAGTTCTTC,CASSLLGGHEQFF
-,TRBD2,TRBV28,TRBJ2-1,TGTGCCAGCACCCGCCGCGGGACTAGCTCCCATGAGCAGTTCTTC,CASTRRGTSSHEQFF
-,-,TRBV18,TRBJ1-2,TGTGCCAGCTCCTGGGAACAGGGAGGGGGCTACACCTTC,CASSWEQGGGYTF
-,-,TRBV6-5,TRBJ2-7,-,CASSSSAQGLQYF
-,TRBD2,TRBV4-3,TRBJ2-1,TGCGCCAGCAGCCACGATTATAGCGGGGGAGGCGATGAGCAGTTCTTC,CASSHDYSGGGDEQFF
-,-,TRBV5-4,TRBJ1-1,TGTGCCAGCAGCTCAGACACTGAAGCTTTCTTT,CASSSDTEAFF
-,-,TRBV11-3,TRBJ2-1,TGTGCCAGCAGCCTACCCTCGGGGCGCGGGGCCCGGTACAATGAGCAGTTCTTC,CASSLPSGRGARYNEQFF
-,TRBD2,TRBV3-1/TRBV3-2,TRBJ2-1,TGTGCCAGCAGCCAACCCCTCCGCGGGGGACACCTCCGGGAGGGCATCGAGCAGTTCTTC,CASSQPLRGGHLREGIEQFF
-,-,TRBV11-1,TRBJ1-6,TGTGCCAGCAGCTTAGGACAGACCTATAATTCACCCCTCCACTTT,CASSLGQTYNSPLHF
-,TRBD2,TRBV19,TRBJ2-1,TGTGCCAGTAGTGGGCTAGCGGGGGCCACCTACAATGAGCAGTTCTTC,CASSGLAGATYNEQFF
-,-,TRBV3-1/TRBV3-2,TRBJ2-1,TGTGCCAGCAGCCAAGTAGCCGGATACAATGAGCAGTTCTTC,CASSQVAGYNEQFF
-,TRBD1,TRBV7-9,TRBJ2-3,TGTGCCAGCAGCAACCAGGGTCCGACAGGGCGCACAGATACGCAGTATTTT,CASSNQGPTGRTDTQYF
-,-,TRBV14,TRBJ1-3,TGTGCCAGCAGCCAAAGTCGGGGGGAAAGCGCGTACACCATATATTTT,CASSQSRGESAYTIYF
-,TRBD1,TRBV5-1,TRBJ2-2,TGCGCCAGCAGCTTGGATGGCCACCTCGGACAGGACACCGGGGAGCTGTTTTTT,CASSLDGHLGQDTGELFF
-,-,TRBV7-2,TRBJ2-3,TGTGCCAGCAGCTTAAACAGCGGAAGGGCAGATACGCAGTATTTT,CASSLNSGRADTQYF
-,TRBD2,TRBV9,TRBJ2-7,TGTGCCAGCAGCGTAGCTACGGGGGGGGGACCCTACGAGCAGTACTTC,CASSVATGGGPYEQYF
-,-,TRBV24-1,TRBJ1-5,TGTGCCACCAGTGATGCGCGGGCAGCCCAGCATTTT,CATSDARAAQHF
-,TRBD1,TRBV7-9,TRBJ1-5,TGTGCCAGCGGGGACAGCTACAATCAGCCCCAGCATTTT,CASGDSYNQPQHF
-,TRBD1,TRBV5-1,TRBJ2-7,TGCGCCAGCAGCTTGGGAGGGACAGGGGTCTACGAGCAGTACTTC,CASSLGGTGVYEQYF
-,-,TRBV11-3,TRBJ2-7,TGTGCCAGCAGCTTGGAGACTATCTTGGGCGAGCAGTACTTC,CASSLETILGEQYF
-,TRBD1,TRBV28,TRBJ1-2,TGTGCCAGCAGTTCACCGGGACAGGGTGGGGGAGGCTACACCTTC,CASSSPGQGGGGYTF
once,TRBD1,TRBV27,TRBJ2-5,TGTGCCAGCAGTTTTAGGGGGACAGGGGGAAGAGAGACCCAGTACTTC,CASSFRGTGGRETQYF
once,-,TRBV24-1,TRBJ2-3,TGTGCCACCAGTGATTTGCGCCTGGACTTAGCCGATACGCAGTATTTT,CATSDLRLDLADTQYF
-,-,TRBV5-5,TRBJ2-7,TGTGCCAGCAGCAAGGACAGCCCGAGCTCCTACGAGCAGTACTTC,CASSKDSPSSYEQYF
-,-,TRBV6-2/TRBV6-3,TRBJ1-5,TGTGCCAGCAGTACCCCCCGGAATCAGCCCCAGCATTTT,CASSTPRNQPQHF
-,-,TRBV20-1,TRBJ2-5,TGCAGTGCTAGTAGAGGGAGAGGAGGGCGGGCTATCCAAGAGACCCAGTACTTC,CSASRGRGGRAIQETQYF
-,-,TRBV24-1,TRBJ1-2,TGTGCCACCAGTGATTTTACAGACTATGGCTACACCTTC,CATSDFTDYGYTF
-,TRBD1,TRBV11-3,TRBJ2-7,TGTGCCAGCAGCTTAGTGGCAGGGGGAAACTACGAGCAGTACTTC,CASSLVAGGNYEQYF
-,-,TRBV24-1,TRBJ1-2,TGTGCCACCAGTGATTTGGGCAGGGACTATGGCTACACCTTC,CATSDLGRDYGYTF
-,-,TRBV11-2,TRBJ2-7,TGTGCCAGCAGCTTAGTAGGGGCAGGGATGAGCGAGCAGTACTTC,CASSLVGAGMSEQYF
-,TRBD1,TRBV11-3,TRBJ2-3,TGTGCCAGCAGCCTTACCGGACAGGGGCGAGGGGATACGCAGTATTTT,CASSLTGQGRGDTQYF
-,-,TRBV30,TRBJ1-2,TGTGCCTGGAGGGCAGTTGGCTACACCTTC,CAWRAVGYTF
-,TRBD1,TRBV2,TRBJ2-1,TGTGCCAGCAGTGAAAGCAGGGGGCCCTCCTACAATGAGCAGTTCTTC,CASSESRGPSYNEQFF
-,TRBD1,TRBV6-5,TRBJ1-5,TGTGCCAGCAGTACTGGACAGGGAAGCAATCAGCCCCAGCATTTT,CASSTGQGSNQPQHF
-,TRBD1,TRBV7-2,TRBJ2-5,TGTGCCAGCAGCTCCCAGCCACCGGGACAGGGAGGGGAGACCCAGTACTTC,CASSSQPPGQGGETQYF
-,TRBD2,TRBV30,TRBJ2-2,TGTGCCTGGTCCCGGGGGGCCGGGGAGCTGTTTTTT,CAWSRGAGELFF
-,-,TRBV11-2,TRBJ2-6,TGTGCCAGCAGCTTAGATCGGGGCTCTGGGGCCAACGTCCTGACTTTC,CASSLDRGSGANVLTF